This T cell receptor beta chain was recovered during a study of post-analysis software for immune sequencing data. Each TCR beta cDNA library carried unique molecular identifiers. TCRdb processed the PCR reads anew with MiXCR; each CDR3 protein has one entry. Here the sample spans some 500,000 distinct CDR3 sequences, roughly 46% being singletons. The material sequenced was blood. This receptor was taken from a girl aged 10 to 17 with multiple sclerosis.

The CDR3 DNA reads TGTGCCAGCAGCTACAGGGCCTATGGCTACACCTTC. It specifies CASSYRAYGYTF. The V and J genes are TRBV7-9 and TRBJ1-2; D is perhaps TRBD1 (6 bases). V lost 4 bases and J lost 4, with 7 bases in between. CDR1 is SEHNR and CDR2 is FQNEAQ in the germline V gene (reference sequence). This CDR3 has 12 residues.